This entry concerns a single T cell receptor beta chain. This clone's antigen is unknown. Base-call qualities are not available, and no considerably larger clone is one nucleotide away. Receptors were amplified or captured by the immunoSEQ multiplex PCR assay. For the multiplex PCR, a mixture combining 60 forward primers for TCR Vbeta segments and 13 reverse primers for TCR Jbeta segments was used. The CDR3 region of rearranged TCR beta genes was amplified from genomic DNA by a multiplex PCR assay. On the Illumina HiSeq System, the amplified TCR beta libraries were sequenced as 87-base-pair reads. Per the source publication's procedure: A later analysis tallied around 87 million unique TCR beta chains across the 666 repertoires, and some 12 million of those chains were shared by two or more donors. A nearest-neighbor algorithm error-corrected the raw reads and collapsed the reads into unique sequences, merging closely related sequences to remove PCR and sequencing errors. Alignment of CDR3 sequences to IMGT reference sequences was used to assign V, D and J gene segments. For a sequence to be retained, a match of at least six nucleotides to both a V gene segment and a J gene segment was required. A rearrangement counted as productive if the CDR3 had no stop codons and remained in frame with V and J, and every other rearrangement counted as non-productive. Following IMGT convention, CDR3 was defined as the stretch from the second conserved V-encoded cysteine up to the conserved J-encoded phenylalanine. The earlier analysis of roughly 590 of the donors excluded sequences that lacked an unambiguous match to a single V gene segment. An earlier analysis of fewer than 650 of the donors classified V segments as functional when productive rearrangements were above 56.7% and as segregating when the standard deviation between donors was above 5%. A statistical classification framework was built to diagnose cytomegalovirus status from the catalog of TCR beta chain sequences. In a later analysis, TCR nucleotide sequences were compared against IMGT/GENE-DB human TR gene sequences so that V and J genes could be assigned. Using the TCRdist pipeline, a later analysis assigned CDR3 sequences along with most-parsimonious VDJ recombination scenarios. In a later analysis, each TCR beta chain was defined by its CDR3 amino acid sequence together with its V-gene family, and reads lacking a unique V-gene family were excluded. In a later analysis, fewer than 650 highly shared, low-generation-probability nucleotide sequences were removed to address suspected cross-contamination and a sequencing artifact. A later analysis calculated a clonal expansion index for each public chain from normalized within-repertoire ranks of inferred template counts. Generation probabilities in a later analysis came from a VDJ recombination model fitted to out-of-frame rearrangements, and those results were checked against IGoR. In a later analysis, hypergeometric tests were used to score TCR-TCR, TCR-HLA and TCR-CMV co-occurrence, with a repertoire-size bias correction applied to TCR pairs. A later analysis estimated false discovery rates by permuting HLA or CMV assignments 20 times. In a later analysis, co-occurring TCRs were grouped with DBSCAN, and TCRdist sequence similarity was added when clustering was performed within HLA-allele-positive subsets. Repertoires with fewer than 30,000 or more than 120,000 public chains, plus five repertoires with anomalous nucleotide sharing, were excluded from co-occurrence clustering. In TCRdb, the immuneACCESS table is reduced to in-frame sequences with V and J assigned. These tables do not hold every clone; where another copy was compared, an unresolved V gene accounts for under half, and the others remain unexplained. That table is the source of V, J and clone size, and D and trimming were worked out from the DNA. The sample table holds some 150,000 clones, of which about three quarters were seen once. The top ten constitute 1.7% of the sample.

This record belongs to a study of cytomegalovirus exposure and HLA in healthy donors (dated by TCRdb to 2015 to 2018). Study-level background: According to an earlier analysis of several hundred of the donors, 150 million to 200 million T cells yielded approximately 120 million unique TCR beta sequences and about 300 Gb of sequence data. Roughly 300 gigabases of sequencing data and approximately 80 million unique TCR sequences were included in an early release covering roughly 600 HLA-typed donors. Of the 300 to 500 genotyped donors, 81% were placed in the genetic ancestry cluster associated with self-reported Caucasian donors. The study aimed to test whether signatures of past pathogen exposure could be identified by cataloging public T cell receptors. The T cell repertoires of 666 subjects were profiled by immunosequencing and related to cytomegalovirus serostatus. Along with the approximately 700-subject first cohort, a separate validation cohort of some 130 different subjects was used. To predict cytomegalovirus infection status, the study combined high-throughput TCR immunosequencing, statistical association of individual TCRs with disease status, and machine learning. A later analysis re-examined previously published TCR beta repertoires from just over 650 donors and added high-resolution HLA genotyping to investigate patterns of TCR occurrence. The later analysis used no new phenotypic data to find candidate immune exposures, relying instead on TCR beta sequences and their occurrence across donors. An earlier analysis of nearly 600 of the donors applied high-throughput TCR beta sequencing to assess whether each TCR beta V gene segment acted as functional or pseudogenic. Donor age, sex, ethnicity and CMV serostatus were compiled alongside the repertoire data. Genome-wide SNP genotypes for about 55% of the 666 donors were used in a later genetic analysis, which treated that subset as a discovery cohort. Every repertoire in the discovery cohort had been generated on one and the same sequencing platform. Class I and class II HLA loci were covered by the typing at four-digit resolution. The number of typed donors differed by locus: about 620-640 for A, B, C, DRB1 and DQB1; about 520 for DQA1; 606 for DPA1; and roughly 490 for DPB1. Five DR-DQ haplotypes were treated as single units for association and clustering because of strong linkage in the cohort. Among roughly 400 genotyped donors of the cohort, an average of approximately 240,000 unique TCR beta nucleotide sequences were sequenced per donor, approximately 20% of them non-productive. Findings and caveats that apply to the study as a whole: The study listed 150 to 200 TCR beta chains as associated with cytomegalovirus. About 15 rarely observed V segments, including chromosome 9 orphons, were excluded from the earlier analysis of just under 600 of the donors because counts were too low. In an earlier analysis of some 500 of the donors, most TCR beta V segments appeared in productive rearrangements about 87% or about 30% of the time, broadly matching IMGT annotations. According to a later analysis, parvovirus B19, influenza, CMV and Epstein-Barr virus appeared linked to several top co-occurrence clusters. The presence/absence analyses assumed that sequencing depth was roughly uniform across donors, and that assumption may not be true. Specific HLA alleles were associated with 16,951 TCR beta sequences at a false discovery rate of 0.05 in a later analysis. A further reported finding was that TCR beta sequences accurately predicted the HLA-A and HLA-B alleles for most subjects in the first cohort. Across donors, most TCR sequences were observed very rarely, whereas some public TCRs were present in many individuals. In a later analysis, TCR association rates were found to vary across HLA loci, with the most associated TCRs seen for DRB1 alleles and the fewest for HLA-C alleles. According to a later genetic analysis, donors in an Asian-associated ancestry cluster had fewer N-insertions in productive TCRs than the roughly 670-donor mean. In a later genetic analysis, a missense DCLRE1C variant was associated with V-gene and J-gene trimming of TCR beta chains, and the association was replicated in an independent cohort. According to the authors, the approach could potentially be generalized to other disease states and immunological phenotypes. A later analysis found that HLA-associated TCR beta chains were more clonally expanded and had lower generation probabilities than equally common non-associated chains. Because the 87-base-pair reads could not distinguish some IMGT-functional V segments, including TRBV6-2 and TRBV6-3, those segments were excluded. A few of the identified cytomegalovirus-associated TCR beta chains were confirmed in vitro to be specific for cytomegalovirus antigens. A later analysis found that most CMV-associated TCR beta chains appeared HLA-restricted, with HLA associations seemingly driven largely by CMV exposure. Because some donors lacked HLA typing at each locus, the association tests relied only on the typed subset. This cohort had only TCR beta chains sequenced, and the lack of alpha or paired-chain data limited which features could be detected. Immune exposure information for the cohort was limited to CMV serostatus. Correlated functional status among segregating V segments might be attributable to linkage disequilibrium, but an unknown experimental factor could not be ruled out. The classifier was reported to diagnose cytomegalovirus status with high specificity and sensitivity in both the original cohort and the validation cohort. Strong co-occurrence of HLA alleles, especially DR and DQ, made assigning TCR associations to individual alleles difficult. The sequencing pipeline was judged likely to have produced a cluster of highly shared sequence variants as a technical artifact.

The cohort was made up of approximately 670 healthy bone marrow donors. At the time of sampling, all cohort members were nominally healthy, though unrecorded immune exposures were likely present. The donor tested CMV seronegative and was one of the 352 seronegative cohort members. Every donor gave a peripheral blood sample, and the peripheral blood mononuclear cells from that sample were used for TCR beta sequencing. The Qiagen DNeasy Blood Extraction Kit was used to extract genomic DNA from the blood cell samples. The CDR3 holds 11 amino acids from the cysteine to the phenylalanine. The DNA shown is the 33-base CDR3, in frame from base 1. V sheds 5 bases and J sheds 2 bases, leaving 4 bases between their ends. CDR1 and CDR2 were assigned from the germline V gene as SNHLY and FYNNEI.

The chain is made from TRBV2 and TRBJ2-7, with the D gene uncertain. Sequencing was performed on PBMCs. The receptor comes from a woman aged 25 to 39 in good health and CMV-seronegative. The DNA is TGTGCCAGCAGTACAGCCTACGAGCAGTACTTC. The encoded protein is CASSTAYEQYF. The CDR3 plus the reference TRBV2 and TRBJ2-7 genes for the other parts give the full variable domain: EPEVTQTPSHQVTQMGQEVILRCVPISNHLYFYWYRQILGQKVEFLVSFYNNEISEKSEIFDDQFSVERPDGSNFTLKIRSTKLEDSAMYFCASSTAYEQYFGPGTRLTVT.